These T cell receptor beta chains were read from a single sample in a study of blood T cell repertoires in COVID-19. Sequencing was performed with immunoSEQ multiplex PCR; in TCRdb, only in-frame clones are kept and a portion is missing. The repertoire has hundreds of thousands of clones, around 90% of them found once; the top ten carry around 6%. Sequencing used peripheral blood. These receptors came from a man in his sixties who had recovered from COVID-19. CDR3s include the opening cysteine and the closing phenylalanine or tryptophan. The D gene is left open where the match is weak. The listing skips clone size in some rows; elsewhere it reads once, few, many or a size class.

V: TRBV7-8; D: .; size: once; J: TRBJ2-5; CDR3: CASTRTSFETQYF; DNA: TGTGCCAGCACCCGTACTAGTTTTGAGACCCAGTACTTC
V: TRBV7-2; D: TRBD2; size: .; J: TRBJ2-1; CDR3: CASSARLAERNNEQFF; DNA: TGTGCCAGCAGCGCTCGACTAGCTGAACGAAACAATGAGCAGTTCTTC
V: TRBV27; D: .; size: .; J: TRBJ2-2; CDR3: CASSLQGKVTGELFF; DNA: TGTGCCAGCAGTTTACAGGGGAAGGTCACCGGGGAGCTGTTTTTT
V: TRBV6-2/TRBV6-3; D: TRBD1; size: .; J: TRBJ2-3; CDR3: CASSRQGRTTDTQYF; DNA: TGTGCCAGCAGCCGACAGGGGCGTACAACAGATACGCAGTATTTT
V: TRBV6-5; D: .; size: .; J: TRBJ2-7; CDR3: CASRGARLVEQYF; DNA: TGTGCCAGCAGGGGGGCCAGACTGGTCGAGCAGTACTTC
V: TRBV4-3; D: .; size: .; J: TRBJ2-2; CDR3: CASSQDGATMNTGELFF; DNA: TGCGCCAGCAGCCAGGATGGGGCTACCATGAACACCGGGGAGCTGTTTTTT
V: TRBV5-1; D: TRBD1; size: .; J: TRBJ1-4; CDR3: CASSRGQGGEKLFF; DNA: TGCGCCAGCAGCAGGGGACAGGGGGGTGAAAAACTGTTTTTT
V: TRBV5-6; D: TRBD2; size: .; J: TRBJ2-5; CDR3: CASSSGTSGSRGRETQYF; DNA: TGTGCCAGCAGCTCGGGGACTAGCGGGAGCAGAGGGCGGGAGACCCAGTACTTC
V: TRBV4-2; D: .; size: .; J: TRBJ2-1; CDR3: CASSQDWRGYHEQFF; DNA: TGTGCCAGCAGCCAAGATTGGCGGGGATACCATGAGCAGTTCTTC
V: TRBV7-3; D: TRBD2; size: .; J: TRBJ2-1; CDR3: CASSLWASGSSYNEQFF; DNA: TGTGCCAGCAGCTTATGGGCTAGCGGAAGCTCCTACAATGAGCAGTTCTTC
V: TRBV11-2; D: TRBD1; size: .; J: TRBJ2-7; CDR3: CASRSTGAMSYEQYF; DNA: TGTGCCAGCAGGTCGACAGGGGCCATGTCCTACGAGCAGTACTTC
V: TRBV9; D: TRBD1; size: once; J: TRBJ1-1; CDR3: CASSARTGDTEAFF; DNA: TGTGCCAGCAGCGCCCGGACAGGGGACACTGAAGCTTTCTTT
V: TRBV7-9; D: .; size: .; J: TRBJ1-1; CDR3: CASSLRLAAFF; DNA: TGTGCCAGCAGCTTGAGGCTGGCCGCTTTCTTT
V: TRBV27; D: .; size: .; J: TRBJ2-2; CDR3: CASSANRVVGTGELFF; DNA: TGTGCCAGCAGTGCAAACAGGGTAGTGGGCACCGGGGAGCTGTTTTTT
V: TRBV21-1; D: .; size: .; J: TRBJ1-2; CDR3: CASRSRTLLNYGYTF; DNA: TGTGCCAGCAGGTCCCGGACACTCCTTAACTATGGCTACACCTTC